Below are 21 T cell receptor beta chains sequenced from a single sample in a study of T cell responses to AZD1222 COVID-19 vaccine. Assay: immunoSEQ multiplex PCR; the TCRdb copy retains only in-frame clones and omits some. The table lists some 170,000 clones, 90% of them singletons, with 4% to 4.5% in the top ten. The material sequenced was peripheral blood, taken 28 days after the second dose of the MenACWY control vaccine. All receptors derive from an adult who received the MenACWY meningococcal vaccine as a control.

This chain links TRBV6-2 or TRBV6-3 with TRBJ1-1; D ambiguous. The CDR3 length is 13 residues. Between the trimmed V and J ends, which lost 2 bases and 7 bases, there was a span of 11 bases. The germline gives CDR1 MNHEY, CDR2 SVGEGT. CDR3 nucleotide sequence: TGTGCCAGCAGTTACGGAAGAGTTCTTGAAGCTTTCTTT. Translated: CASSYGRVLEAFF.

The CDR3 DNA reads TGTGCCAGTAGTTCAGGGGGGTACACTGAAGCTTTCTTT. This codes for CASSSGGYTEAFF. V is TRBV19 and J is TRBJ1-1; TRBD1 aligns across 7 bases. J gave up 3 bases and V 5 bases, and 3 bases lay outside the gene matches. CDR3 length: 13 amino acids. Germline CDR1 and CDR2: LNHDA and SQIVND (reference sequence).

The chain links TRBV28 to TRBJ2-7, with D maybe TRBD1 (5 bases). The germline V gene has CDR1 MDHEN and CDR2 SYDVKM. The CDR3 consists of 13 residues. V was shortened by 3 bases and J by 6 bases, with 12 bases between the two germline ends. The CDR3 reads CASSFQGRGEQYF. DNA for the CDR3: TGTGCCAGCAGTTTTCAGGGAAGGGGCGAGCAGTACTTC.

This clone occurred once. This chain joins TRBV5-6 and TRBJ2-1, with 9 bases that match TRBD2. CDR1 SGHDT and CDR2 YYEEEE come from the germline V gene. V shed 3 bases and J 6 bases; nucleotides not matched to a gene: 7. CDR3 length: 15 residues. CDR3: CASSWLAGQGNEQFF. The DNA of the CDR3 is TGTGCCAGCAGCTGGCTAGCGGGACAAGGCAATGAGCAGTTCTTC.

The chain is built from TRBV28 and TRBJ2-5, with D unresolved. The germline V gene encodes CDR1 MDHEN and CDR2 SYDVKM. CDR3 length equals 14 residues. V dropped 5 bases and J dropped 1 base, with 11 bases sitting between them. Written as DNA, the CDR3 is TGTGCCAGCAGTCTAACAGCTATCCAAGAGACCCAGTACTTC. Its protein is CASSLTAIQETQYF.

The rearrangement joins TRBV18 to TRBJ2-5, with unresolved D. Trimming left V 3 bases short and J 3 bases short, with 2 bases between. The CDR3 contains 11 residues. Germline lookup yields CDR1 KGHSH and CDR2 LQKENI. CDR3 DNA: TGTGCCAGCTCACCTGAAGAGACCCAGTACTTC. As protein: CASSPEETQYF.

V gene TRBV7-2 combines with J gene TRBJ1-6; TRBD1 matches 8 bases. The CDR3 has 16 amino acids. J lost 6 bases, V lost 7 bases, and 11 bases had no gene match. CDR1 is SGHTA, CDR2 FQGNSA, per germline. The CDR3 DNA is TGTGCCAGCAAACAGACAGGGGCCTTACCTAATTCACCCCTCCACTTT. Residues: CASKQTGALPNSPLHF. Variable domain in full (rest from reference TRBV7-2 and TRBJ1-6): GAGVSQSPSNKVTEKGKDVELRCDPISGHTALYWYRQSLGQGLEFLIYFQGNSAPDKSGLPSDRFSAERTGGSVSTLTIQRTQQEDSAVYLCASKQTGALPNSPLHFGNGTRLTVT.

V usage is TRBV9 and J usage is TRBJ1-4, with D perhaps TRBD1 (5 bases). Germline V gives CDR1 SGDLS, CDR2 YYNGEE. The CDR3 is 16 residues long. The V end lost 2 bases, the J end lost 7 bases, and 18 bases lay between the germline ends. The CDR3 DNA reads TGTGCCAGCAGCGTCGGGACTCCCCAGTCGGGTGAAAAACTGTTTTTT. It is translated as CASSVGTPQSGEKLFF.

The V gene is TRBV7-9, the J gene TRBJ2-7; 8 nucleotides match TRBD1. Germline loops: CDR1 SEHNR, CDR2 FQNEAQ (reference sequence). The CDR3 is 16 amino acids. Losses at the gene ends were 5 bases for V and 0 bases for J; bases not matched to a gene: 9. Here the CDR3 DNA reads TGTGCCAGCAGCACACCAACAGGGGGAGCCTCCTACGAGCAGTACTTC. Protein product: CASSTPTGGASYEQYF.

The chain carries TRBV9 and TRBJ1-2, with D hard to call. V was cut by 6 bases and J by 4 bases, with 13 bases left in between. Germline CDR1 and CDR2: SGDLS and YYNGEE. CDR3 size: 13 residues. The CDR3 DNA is TGTGCCAGCAACCCTGTGGGCGGCTATGGCTACACCTTC. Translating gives CASNPVGGYGYTF.

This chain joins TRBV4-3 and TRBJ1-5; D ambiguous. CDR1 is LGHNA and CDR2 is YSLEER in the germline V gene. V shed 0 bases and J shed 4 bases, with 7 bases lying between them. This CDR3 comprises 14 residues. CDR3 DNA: TGCGCCAGCAGCCAAGATTGGCGGAATCAGCCCCAGCATTTT. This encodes CASSQDWRNQPQHF.

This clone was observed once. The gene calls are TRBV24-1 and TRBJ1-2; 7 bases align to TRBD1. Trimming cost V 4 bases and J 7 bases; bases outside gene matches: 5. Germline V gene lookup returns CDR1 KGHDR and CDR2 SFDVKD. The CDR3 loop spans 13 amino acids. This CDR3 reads CATSDSTGIGYTF. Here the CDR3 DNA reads TGTGCCACCAGTGACTCGACAGGGATTGGCTACACCTTC.

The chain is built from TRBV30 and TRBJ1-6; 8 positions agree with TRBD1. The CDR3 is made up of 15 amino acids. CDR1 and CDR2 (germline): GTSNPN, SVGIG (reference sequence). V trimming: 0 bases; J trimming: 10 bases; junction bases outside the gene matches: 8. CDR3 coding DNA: TGTGCCTGGAGTGTAAACCAGGGGGCGCGGTCACCCCTCCACTTT. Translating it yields CAWSVNQGARSPLHF. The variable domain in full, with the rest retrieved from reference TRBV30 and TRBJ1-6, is SQTIHQWPATLVQPVGSPLSLECTVEGTSNPNLYWYRQAAGRGLQLLFYSVGIGQISSEVPQNLSASRPQDRQFILSSKKLLLSDSGFYLCAWSVNQGARSPLHFGNGTRLTVT.

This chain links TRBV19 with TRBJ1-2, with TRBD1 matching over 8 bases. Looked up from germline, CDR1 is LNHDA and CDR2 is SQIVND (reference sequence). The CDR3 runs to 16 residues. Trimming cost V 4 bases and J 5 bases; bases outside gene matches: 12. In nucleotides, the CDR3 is TGTGCCAGTAGTAAGCCAACCGGGACAGGCCCTTATGGCTACACCTTC. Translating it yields CASSKPTGTGPYGYTF.

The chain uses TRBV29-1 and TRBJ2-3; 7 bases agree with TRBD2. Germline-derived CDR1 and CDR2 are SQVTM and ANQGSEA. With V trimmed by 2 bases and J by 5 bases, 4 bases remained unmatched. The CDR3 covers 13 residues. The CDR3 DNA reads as TGCAGCGTTGAACTAGCGGATCGAGATACGCAGTATTTT. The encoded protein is CSVELADRDTQYF.

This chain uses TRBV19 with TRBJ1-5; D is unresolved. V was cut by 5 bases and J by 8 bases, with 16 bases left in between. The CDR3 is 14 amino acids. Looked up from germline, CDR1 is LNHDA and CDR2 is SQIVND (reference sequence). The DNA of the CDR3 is TGTGCCAGTAGTCGGCCGGGGATAGGGAAGCCCCAGCATTTT. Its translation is CASSRPGIGKPQHF.

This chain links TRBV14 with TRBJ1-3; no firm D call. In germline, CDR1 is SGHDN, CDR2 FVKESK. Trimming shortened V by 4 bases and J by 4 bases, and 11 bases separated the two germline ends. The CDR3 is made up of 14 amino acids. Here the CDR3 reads CASSLRPLGNTIYF. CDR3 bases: TGTGCCAGCAGCCTCCGACCCCTGGGAAACACCATATATTTT.

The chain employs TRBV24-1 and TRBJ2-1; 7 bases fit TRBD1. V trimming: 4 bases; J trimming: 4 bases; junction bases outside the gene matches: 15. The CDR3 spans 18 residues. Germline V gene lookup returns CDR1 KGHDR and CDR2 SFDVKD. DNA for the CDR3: TGTGCCACCAGTGACCCTACAGGGGCCGGGACCGGGTACAATGAGCAGTTCTTC. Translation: CATSDPTGAGTGYNEQFF.

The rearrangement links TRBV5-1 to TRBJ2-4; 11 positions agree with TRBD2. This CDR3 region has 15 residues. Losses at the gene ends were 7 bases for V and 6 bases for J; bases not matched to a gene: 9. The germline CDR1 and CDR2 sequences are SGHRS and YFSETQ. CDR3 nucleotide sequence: TGCGCCAGCGGCCCCCTAGCGGGAGGAGGAAACATTCAGTACTTC. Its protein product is CASGPLAGGGNIQYF.

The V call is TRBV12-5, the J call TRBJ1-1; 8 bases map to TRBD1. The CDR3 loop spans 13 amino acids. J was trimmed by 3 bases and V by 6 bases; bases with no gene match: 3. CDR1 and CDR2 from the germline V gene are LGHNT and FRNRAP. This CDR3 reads CASGMTGDTEAFF. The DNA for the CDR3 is TGTGCTAGTGGCATGACAGGGGACACTGAAGCTTTCTTT.

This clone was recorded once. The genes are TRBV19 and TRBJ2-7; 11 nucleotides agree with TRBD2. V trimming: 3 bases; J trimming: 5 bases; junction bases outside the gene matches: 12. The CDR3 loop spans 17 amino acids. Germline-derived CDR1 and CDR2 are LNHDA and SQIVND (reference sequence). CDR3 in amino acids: CASSIPALAGGPHEQYF. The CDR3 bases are TGTGCCAGTAGTATCCCAGCCTTAGCGGGAGGGCCGCACGAGCAGTACTTC.